The 30 T cell receptor beta chains given below trace back to one sample, sequenced in a study of shared clonotypes between healthy human individuals. This table comes from immunoSEQ multiplex PCR, and its TCRdb copy is limited to in-frame clones, with some not included. In the table there are millions of clones, under 95% of which are singletons. CD8 cells regarded as naive lacked CD45RO, were positively chosen for CCR7, and omitted terminally differentiated effector memory CD45RA+ cells. Material: naive CD8+ T cells from PBMCs. These receptors came from a man aged 18 to 29 in good health. Some clones in this sample may be carry-over from other donors' samples.

The CDR3 loop is CASSQEWTGVYNEQFF. DNA for the CDR3: TGCGCCAGCAGCCAAGAATGGACGGGAGTTTACAATGAGCAGTTCTTC. This chain connects TRBV4-3 to TRBJ2-1; TRBD2 might be the D (6 bases). This CDR3 comprises 16 residues. Germline CDR1 LGHNA, CDR2 YSLEER. The ends were cut back, 0 bases at V and 4 bases at J, with 13 bases in the middle.

This clone has just one count. The genes are TRBV27 and TRBJ2-1, with D possibly called TRBD1 or TRBD2 (6 bases each). Germline CDR1 is MNHEY and CDR2 is SMNVEV (reference sequence). Trimming removed 4 bases at V and 15 bases at J, with 22 bases between. CDR3 length equals 14 residues. The CDR3 is CASSSFTSGVGAFF. The CDR3 DNA is TGTGCCAGCAGTTCATTTACCTCGGGAGTGGGGGCGTTCTTC.

The chain combines TRBV10-3 with TRBJ2-1; TRBD2 matches at 10 bases. The CDR3 runs 19 residues. From germline, CDR1 is ENHRY and CDR2 SYGVKD. J lost 9 bases, V lost 4 bases, and 21 bases had no gene match. CDR3 nucleotide sequence: TGTGCCATCAGTGCTGAAGGGCTAGCGGGAGTATTGGACCTAGGTGAGCAGTTCTTC. It yields the protein CAISAEGLAGVLDLGEQFF.

J is TRBJ2-7 and V is TRBV25-1; D possibly corresponds to TRBD2 (5 bases). The germline gives CDR1 MGHDK, CDR2 SYGVNS. This CDR3 spans 13 amino acids. V lost 4 bases to trimming and J lost 3 bases, with 10 bases between them. The CDR3 DNA reads as TGTGCCAGCAGTGTCGGGATTTTCTACGAGCAGTACTTC. It specifies CASSVGIFYEQYF.

The count of this clone is one. The chain uses TRBV7-2 and TRBJ1-2; 9 bases are a match to TRBD1. The junction had 17 bases not matched to a gene; V was cut back by 2 bases and J by 4 bases. Germline loops: CDR1 SGHTA, CDR2 FQGNSA. The length of the CDR3 is 19 residues. The CDR3 reads CASSLSPHTGTGRFYGYTF. CDR3 DNA sequence: TGTGCCAGCAGCTTAAGCCCCCACACCGGGACAGGGAGGTTCTATGGCTACACCTTC.

The CDR3 nucleotides read TGCAGCGTTGAAGATGTCCAGGGTCGGCATTTT. Its protein is CSVEDVQGRHF. The chain uses TRBV29-1 and TRBJ1-5, with a weak D call TRBD1 (5 bases). Looked up from germline, CDR1 is SQVTM and CDR2 is ANQGSEA. The CDR3 extends over 11 amino acids. Trimming left V 0 bases short and J 15 bases short, with 12 bases between. Complete variable domain (other parts from reference TRBV29-1 and TRBJ1-5): SAVISQKPSRDICQRGTSLTIQCQVDSQVTMMFWYRQQPGQSLTLIATANQGSEATYESGFVIDKFPISRPNLTFSTLTVSNMSPEDSSIYLCSVEDVQGRHFGDGTRLSIL.

The chain joins TRBV5-4 to TRBJ2-5; a possible D gene is TRBD2 (5 bases). Germline V gives CDR1 SGHNT, CDR2 YYREEE (reference sequence). This CDR3 has 14 amino acids. With 6 bases removed from V and 2 bases from J, the gap between germline ends came to 14 bases. As DNA, the CDR3 is TGTGCCAGCACCGAACTGGAGGTACAAGAGACCCAGTACTTC. Its protein is CASTELEVQETQYF.

The CDR3 is CATSDRGGNQPQHF. In DNA form, the CDR3 reads TGTGCCACCAGCGACCGAGGGGGGAATCAGCCCCAGCATTTT. The chain carries TRBV15 and TRBJ1-5; weak D call: TRBD1 (6 bases). V was pared by 5 bases and J by 4 bases, with 12 bases between. Germline assignment: CDR1 LNHNV and CDR2 YYDKDF (reference sequence). This CDR3 region has 14 residues.

This chain joins TRBV19 and TRBJ2-1; TRBD2 aligns across 12 bases. Germline values: CDR1 LNHDA, CDR2 SQIVND (reference sequence). The CDR3 has 16 amino acids. The junction had 5 bases not matched to a gene; V was cut back by 1 base and J by 7 bases. In DNA, the CDR3 is TGTGCCAGTAGTATAGCTCTAGCGGGAGGGCCGAATGAGCAGTTCTTC. Encoded protein: CASSIALAGGPNEQFF. Filled out from reference TRBV19 and TRBJ2-1, the complete variable domain reads DGGITQSPKYLFRKEGQNVTLSCEQNLNHDAMYWYRQDPGQGLRLIYYSQIVNDFQKGDIAEGYSVSREKKESFPLTVTSAQKNPTAFYLCASSIALAGGPNEQFFGPGTRLTVL.

The chain is built from TRBV2 and TRBJ2-7; the D is unclear. The CDR3 length is 12 residues. The germline V gene has CDR1 SNHLY and CDR2 FYNNEI. The V end was cut by 0 bases, the J end by 5 bases, with 5 bases between. The CDR3 here is CASSEAKNEQYF. CDR3 sequence (DNA): TGTGCCAGCAGTGAAGCAAAGAACGAGCAGTACTTC.

J is TRBJ2-2 and V is TRBV6-5; 9 bases agree with TRBD2. Germline loops: CDR1 MNHEY, CDR2 SVGAGI. CDR3 length: 14 amino acids. V gave up 6 bases and J gave up 5 bases; unmatched junction bases: 4. CDR3 amino acids: CASSFAGGTGELFF. The CDR3 DNA is TGTGCCAGCAGCTTCGCGGGGGGGACCGGGGAGCTGTTTTTT.

This rearrangement joins TRBV6-1 to TRBJ2-1, with TRBD2 identical over 11 bases. This CDR3 comprises 17 residues. V gave up 2 bases and J gave up 3 bases; unmatched junction bases: 6. Germline assignment: CDR1 MNHNS and CDR2 SASEGT. DNA for the CDR3: TGTGCCAGCAGTGAAAGTAGCGGGAGGGCCCTCTACAATGAGCAGTTCTTC. Translating it yields CASSESSGRALYNEQFF.

As concerns this clone: The same CDR3 can be traced to other DNA sequences in this sample. For the CDR3, the DNA is TGTGCCAGCAGCTTAGAAAGGGGCTCCTACAATGAGCAGTTCTTC. Protein: CASSLERGSYNEQFF. The rearrangement links TRBV7-8 to TRBJ2-1; possibly TRBD1 for D (5 bases). The CDR3 totals 15 residues. Germline V gene sequence: CDR1 SGHVS, CDR2 FQNEAQ. Trimming removed 1 base from V and 0 bases from J, with 7 bases in between.

The chain recombines TRBV5-1 with TRBJ2-1; the D gene is possibly TRBD2 (6 bases). V was clipped by 3 bases and J by 5 bases, with 12 bases between them. The germline CDR1 and CDR2 sequences are SGHRS and YFSETQ. The CDR3 totals 14 residues. CDR3 residues: CASSSGLIDNEQFF. In nucleotides, the CDR3 is TGCGCCAGCAGCTCGGGACTCATCGACAATGAGCAGTTCTTC.

The V call is TRBV28, the J call TRBJ1-1; tentative D call: TRBD1 (6 bases). V dropped 6 bases and J dropped 1 base, with 12 bases sitting between them. CDR1 MDHEN and CDR2 SYDVKM come from the germline V gene. This CDR3 region has 14 residues. CDR3 nucleotide sequence: TGTGCCAGCAGGGGACACACGGAGAACACTGAAGCTTTCTTT. Translated, it gives CASRGHTENTEAFF.

The chain uses TRBV7-6 and TRBJ2-5; tentatively, D is TRBD2 (6 bases). Per the germline V gene, CDR1 is SGHVS and CDR2 is FNYEAQ. With 2 bases removed from V and 4 bases from J, the gap between germline ends came to 14 bases. There are 15 residues in the CDR3. The DNA of the CDR3 is TGTGCCAGCAGCTTACTTAGTCTAGCGAGAGAGACCCAGTACTTC. Protein: CASSLLSLARETQYF.

V is TRBV27 and J is TRBJ2-3; D is uncertain. Germline V gene sequence: CDR1 MNHEY, CDR2 SMNVEV (reference sequence). Trimming took 5 bases from V and 0 from J, leaving 15 bases between them. The length of the CDR3 is 16 residues. CDR3 coding DNA: TGTGCCAGCAGTCCATTAAAGGTACTGAGCACAGATACGCAGTATTTT. Encoded protein: CASSPLKVLSTDTQYF.

The chain joins TRBV5-6 to TRBJ2-7; D possibly corresponds to TRBD1 (5 bases). The V gene's germline CDR1 is SGHDT and CDR2 YYEEEE. This CDR3 contains 13 residues. The V end lost 4 bases, the J end lost 4 bases, and 12 bases lay between the germline ends. CDR3 sequence: CASSPNRGYEQYF. For the CDR3, the DNA is TGTGCCAGCAGCCCAAATAGGGGATACGAGCAGTACTTC.

The CDR3 DNA is TGCGCCAGCAGCCAAGAGAACACACGAACTGGAAACACCATATATTTT. This translates into CASSQENTRTGNTIYF. The chain uses TRBV4-1 and TRBJ1-3, with D hard to call. CDR1 is MGHRA, CDR2 YSYEKL, per germline. V was trimmed by 0 bases and J by 2 bases, leaving 11 bases between them. The CDR3 spans 16 residues.

The sample holds one count of this clone. The same CDR3 also results from other DNA sequences found in this sample. The chain carries TRBV4-1 and TRBJ2-7; D not resolved. This CDR3 has 13 residues. Trimming removed 1 base at V and 2 bases at J, with 6 bases between. Germline V gene lookup returns CDR1 MGHRA and CDR2 YSYEKL. Written as DNA, the CDR3 is TGCGCCAGCAGCCAAGTGGGTCCCTACGAGCAGTACTTC. Translating gives CASSQVGPYEQYF.

The gene calls are TRBV6-1 and TRBJ1-3; TRBD1 aligns across 9 bases. The V and J ends lost 8 bases and 3 bases, in that order; junction bases with no gene match: 5. The germline gives CDR1 MNHNS, CDR2 SASEGT. The CDR3 runs to 14 residues. The DNA for the CDR3 is TGTGCCAGCGTACAGGGGGCTTTTGGAAACACCATATATTTT. Residues: CASVQGAFGNTIYF.

V and J are TRBV9 and TRBJ2-5; no firm D call. Germline CDR1 and CDR2: SGDLS and YYNGEE. Trimming took 1 base from V and 5 from J, leaving 9 bases between them. CDR3 length: 13 amino acids. CDR3 protein: CASSVWGTETQYF. In DNA, the CDR3 is TGTGCCAGCAGCGTATGGGGTACCGAGACCCAGTACTTC.

The chain combines TRBV9 with TRBJ2-1; D gene unclear. Germline loops: CDR1 SGDLS, CDR2 YYNGEE. This CDR3 has 14 residues. The V gene lost 4 bases and the J gene lost 5 bases, with 13 bases spanning the gap. The CDR3 DNA is TGTGCCAGCAGCCTTCCCGCCGAGGACAATGAGCAGTTCTTC. Translated: CASSLPAEDNEQFF.

The rearrangement uses TRBV19 and TRBJ1-2; D possibly corresponds to TRBD1 (6 bases). CDR3 length: 13 residues. V lost 5 bases, J lost 2 bases, and 9 bases lay in between. CDR1 is LNHDA, CDR2 SQIVND, per germline (reference sequence). The CDR3, as DNA: TGTGCCAGTAGTCCGGACAGCAACTATGGCTACACCTTC. It yields the protein CASSPDSNYGYTF.

CDR3 residues: CASSQDHTLGGEQYF. The CDR3 bases are TGCGCCAGCAGCCAAGACCATACCCTCGGGGGCGAGCAGTACTTC. The chain links TRBV4-3 to TRBJ2-7, with D perhaps TRBD2 (6 bases). Germline-derived CDR1 and CDR2 are LGHNA and YSLEER. The CDR3 has 15 amino acids. Trimming pared 0 bases from V and 6 bases from J, leaving 15 bases between.

V is TRBV18 and J is TRBJ1-2; 8 bases agree with TRBD1. CDR3 length: 15 amino acids. CDR1 is KGHSH, CDR2 LQKENI, per germline. V gave up 6 bases and J gave up 8 bases; unmatched junction bases: 14. CDR3 amino acids: CASSHTRQGPLGYTF. For the CDR3, the DNA is TGTGCCAGCTCGCATACTAGACAGGGGCCTTTAGGCTACACCTTC. Full variable domain (missing parts from reference TRBV18 and TRBJ1-2): NAGVMQNPRHLVRRRGQEARLRCSPMKGHSHVYWYRQLPEEGLKFMVYLQKENIIDESGMPKERFSAEFPKEGPSILRIQQVVRGDSAAYFCASSHTRQGPLGYTFGSGTRLTVV.

The CDR3 region has the DNA TGTGCCACCGTCTCGACTAGCTTTCTCAATGAGCAGTTCTTC. Protein product: CATVSTSFLNEQFF. The chain is built from TRBV15 and TRBJ2-1; the match to TRBD2 covers 7 bases. V shed 8 bases and J 6 bases; nucleotides not matched to a gene: 10. The germline CDR1 and CDR2 sequences are LNHNV and YYDKDF (reference sequence). The CDR3 sequence is 14 residues long.

The chain employs TRBV28 and TRBJ1-4; no clear D gene. V dropped 10 bases and J dropped 8 bases, with 17 bases sitting between them. Germline V gene lookup returns CDR1 MDHEN and CDR2 SYDVKM. This CDR3 has 13 residues. CDR3 protein: CATSGWGKEKLFF. The CDR3 DNA reads TGTGCCACCAGCGGATGGGGAAAGGAAAAACTGTTTTTT.

The V and J genes are TRBV29-1 and TRBJ1-4, with 12 bases lining up with TRBD1. The trim removed 6 bases at V and 6 bases at J, leaving 2 bases unmatched. Germline-derived CDR1 and CDR2 are SQVTM and ANQGSEA. CDR3 length: 13 amino acids. CDR3 sequence: CSVGTGGDEKLFF. CDR3 sequence (DNA): TGCAGCGTGGGGACAGGGGGCGATGAAAAACTGTTTTTT.

V gene TRBV7-9 combines with J gene TRBJ1-2, with D maybe TRBD1 (5 bases). This CDR3 spans 14 amino acids. V was clipped by 5 bases and J by 7 bases, with 17 bases between them. Per the germline V gene, CDR1 is SEHNR and CDR2 is FQNEAQ (reference sequence). The CDR3 DNA sequence: TGTGCCAGCAGCCCCATGGGGGAGGAATCTGGCTACACCTTC. As protein: CASSPMGEESGYTF.